What follows are 19 T cell receptor beta chains derived from one specimen sequenced in a study of T cells after yellow fever vaccination. TCRdb re-derived calls from the 5' RACE reads in MiXCR, one entry per CDR3 protein. The sample carries 400,000 or so distinct CDR3 sequences, 6.2% recorded once. Here the sequenced sample was PBMCs, taken 5 days after the yellow fever booster vaccination. These receptors all come from a man aged 30-40 years who received the YFV17D yellow fever vaccine.

In this sample, this clonotype turned up a few times. The V gene is TRBV3-1, the J gene TRBJ1-1, with a tentative D call TRBD1 (6 bases). The germline V gene encodes CDR1 LGHDT and CDR2 YNNKEL (reference sequence). V was cut by 2 bases and J by 4 bases, with 14 bases left in between. The CDR3 covers 15 residues. The CDR3 nucleotides are TGTGCCAGCAGCCAACGGGGGGCATATGGCACTGAAGCTTTCTTT. Translated: CASSQRGAYGTEAFF.

This clonotype was seen ten or more times. The J gene is TRBJ2-3, the V gene TRBV5-6; 8 bases fit TRBD2. This CDR3 contains 18 residues. Germline V CDR1 and CDR2: SGHDT, YYEEEE. The J segment lost 1 base and the V segment lost 4 bases, leaving 14 bases of the junction unmatched. The CDR3, as DNA: TGTGCCAGCAGCCCAGACTCACTCCTAGCGGGCCGCACAGATACGCAGTATTTT. Protein: CASSPDSLLAGRTDTQYF.

This clonotype was picked up many times. The chain is built from TRBV6-2 or TRBV6-3 and TRBJ2-3, with 9 nucleotides matching TRBD2. V was clipped by 0 bases and J by 3 bases; unmatched bases: 4. This CDR3 is 16 amino acids long. Germline V gene sequence: CDR1 MNHEY, CDR2 SVGEGT. CDR3: CASSYSATSGTDTQYF. CDR3 DNA sequence: TGTGCCAGCAGTTACTCGGCGACTAGCGGAACAGATACGCAGTATTTT.

The chain carries TRBV7-9 and TRBJ1-2; possibly TRBD1 for D (5 bases). The CDR3 covers 15 residues. Germline V gene sequence: CDR1 SEHNR, CDR2 FQNEAQ (reference sequence). V was shortened by 6 bases and J by 4 bases, with 18 bases between the two germline ends. The DNA of the CDR3 is TGTGCCAGCAGATTCGACACCGGGACGCGCTATGGCTACACCTTC. Protein product: CASRFDTGTRYGYTF.

The sample holds many counts of this clonotype. The chain links TRBV9 to TRBJ2-3; D is possibly TRBD2 (7 bases). Deletions cut 4 bases from V and 1 base from J, with 19 bases between. CDR3 length: 17 residues. Germline assignment: CDR1 SGDLS and CDR2 YYNGEE. Here the CDR3 DNA reads TGTGCCAGCAGCCTAGGGGGGGATCGAGAGGGCACAGATACGCAGTATTTT. This codes for CASSLGGDREGTDTQYF.

About this clonotype: A read error may explain this, as a much larger clone is one base away. The chain links TRBV18 to TRBJ2-5; D is perhaps TRBD1 (5 bases). This CDR3 region has 16 residues. CDR1 and CDR2 from the germline V gene are KGHSH and LQKENI. Trimming stripped 3 bases from V and 9 bases from J, with 23 bases between. The CDR3 loop reads CASSPETHRIQGAQYF. The CDR3 bases are TGTGCCAGCTCACCCGAGACCCACAGGATACAAGGGGCCCAGTACTTC. Complete variable domain (other parts from reference TRBV18 and TRBJ2-5): NAGVMQNPRHLVRRRGQEARLRCSPMKGHSHVYWYRQLPEEGLKFMVYLQKENIIDESGMPKERFSAEFPKEGPSILRIQQVVRGDSAAYFCASSPETHRIQGAQYFGPGTRLLVL.

This clonotype was found many times. The genes are TRBV20-1 and TRBJ2-1, with 8 bases identical to TRBD2. CDR1 is DFQATT and CDR2 is SNEGSKA in the germline V gene (reference sequence). Trimming at V came to 6 bases and at J to 11 bases, leaving 12 bases not matched to a gene. The CDR3 has 13 amino acids. The CDR3 loop is CSARVGREDKQFF. The DNA of the CDR3 is TGCAGTGCCCGAGTGGGGCGGGAGGATAAGCAGTTCTTC.

This clonotype was recorded at least ten times. This chain links TRBV5-1 with TRBJ2-2, with 9 bases lining up with TRBD2. There are 14 residues in the CDR3. From germline, CDR1 is SGHRS and CDR2 YFSETQ. With V trimmed by 8 bases and J by 7 bases, 9 bases remained unmatched. The CDR3 nucleotides read TGCGCCAGTGATAGCGGGAGCGTTGACGGGGAGCTGTTTTTT. It codes for CASDSGSVDGELFF.

The V call is TRBV12-3 or TRBV12-4, the J call TRBJ2-3, with TRBD1 identical over 8 bases. The CDR3 sequence is 19 residues long. The junction had 20 bases not matched to a gene; V was cut back by 5 bases and J by 4 bases. DNA for the CDR3: TGTGCCAGCAGTGGTCGCCGGGACAGGCTGTTGAGGGTGGCAGATACGCAGTATTTT. It translates to CASSGRRDRLLRVADTQYF.

This chain connects TRBV7-2 to TRBJ1-6; possible D gene TRBD1, 6 bases. V was cut by 3 bases and J by 12 bases, with 15 bases left in between. This CDR3 spans 14 amino acids. CDR1 and CDR2 (germline): SGHTA, FQGNSA. CDR3 region: CASSFGVQGEPLHF. The CDR3 region has the DNA TGTGCCAGCAGCTTTGGAGTACAGGGAGAACCCCTCCACTTT.

This clonotype came up many times. This chain links TRBV7-9 with TRBJ2-3; D may be TRBD1 or TRBD2 (5 bases each). CDR1 SEHNR and CDR2 FQNEAQ come from the germline V gene (reference sequence). V was cut by 4 bases and J by 0 bases, with 8 bases left in between. The CDR3 consists of 14 residues. In DNA, the CDR3 is TGTGCCAGCAGCTACCGGGACAGCACAGATACGCAGTATTTT. This codes for CASSYRDSTDTQYF.

The gene calls are TRBV7-6 and TRBJ1-3, with D uncertain. This CDR3 has 15 residues. V was trimmed by 2 bases and J by 1 base, leaving 9 bases between them. Germline lookup yields CDR1 SGHVS and CDR2 FNYEAQ. CDR3 protein: CASSLSLVSGNTIYF. CDR3 nucleotide sequence: TGTGCCAGCAGCTTATCTCTGGTTTCTGGAAACACCATATATTTT.

This clonotype appeared many times. This rearrangement joins TRBV6-2 or TRBV6-3 to TRBJ2-3; the match to TRBD1 covers 7 bases. The CDR3 spans 20 residues. Germline lookup yields CDR1 MNHEY and CDR2 SVGEGT. V lost 2 bases and J lost 4; bases outside the gene matches: 21. The CDR3 protein is CASSYAKGQNKSYRADTQYF. The CDR3 region has the DNA TGTGCCAGCAGTTACGCGAAGGGACAGAACAAGAGTTATCGCGCAGATACGCAGTATTTT.

This clonotype has just a few counts. This chain uses TRBV27 with TRBJ2-7, with TRBD2 matching 7 bases. Germline V gene data show CDR1 as MNHEY and CDR2 as SMNVEV (reference sequence). The CDR3 consists of 15 residues. V dropped 8 bases and J dropped 1; count of bases not matched to a gene: 11. The CDR3 DNA sequence: TGTGCCAGCCACTCCCAGGGCGGGAGTTCCTACGAGCAGTACTTC. It is translated as CASHSQGGSSYEQYF.

The gene calls are TRBV12-3 or TRBV12-4 and TRBJ2-1; D gene unclear. The CDR3 is 15 residues long. With 1 base removed from V and 8 bases from J, the gap between germline ends came to 15 bases. The CDR3 protein is CASSLVLMVADEQFF. CDR3 coding DNA: TGTGCCAGCAGTTTAGTTTTGATGGTTGCCGATGAGCAGTTCTTC.

The sample holds a few counts of this clonotype. V is TRBV7-8 and J is TRBJ1-2; D may be TRBD1 (6 bases). The CDR3 is 15 residues long. V gave up 2 bases and J gave up 2 bases, with 12 bases separating them. CDR1 and CDR2 from the germline V gene are SGHVS and FQNEAQ. The DNA of the CDR3 is TGTGCCAGCAGCTTAAGTGGACAGCCAAACTATGGCTACACCTTC. Encoded protein: CASSLSGQPNYGYTF.

This clonotype was counted a few times. This chain connects TRBV6-1 to TRBJ2-4; D is tentatively TRBD1 or TRBD2 (6 bases each). With 6 bases removed from V and 11 bases from J, the gap between germline ends came to 23 bases. The CDR3 covers 15 residues. Germline CDR1 MNHNS, CDR2 SASEGT. CDR3 DNA sequence: TGTGCCAGCAGAACCTACAGGGAGGCCAGGGAGTTTCAGTACTTC. Its protein product is CASRTYREAREFQYF.

The chain carries TRBV18 and TRBJ1-1; D may be TRBD1 (5 bases). This CDR3 has 13 residues. Germline CDR1 reads KGHSH; CDR2 reads LQKENI. V lost 0 bases to trimming and J lost 8 bases, with 10 bases between them. CDR3 sequence reads: CASSPPGQGEAFF. CDR3 nucleotide sequence: TGTGCCAGCTCACCACCGGGGCAGGGAGAAGCTTTCTTT. The variable domain in full, completed from reference TRBV18 and TRBJ1-1, reads NAGVMQNPRHLVRRRGQEARLRCSPMKGHSHVYWYRQLPEEGLKFMVYLQKENIIDESGMPKERFSAEFPKEGPSILRIQQVVRGDSAAYFCASSPPGQGEAFFGQGTRLTVV.

This clonotype showed up many times. The chain carries TRBV5-1 and TRBJ2-1; the match to TRBD2 covers 10 bases. The CDR3 runs to 16 residues. V gave up 2 bases and J gave up 3 bases; unmatched junction bases: 5. CDR1 and CDR2 from the germline V gene are SGHRS and YFSETQ. CDR3 nucleotide sequence: TGCGCCAGCAGCTTCCCTAGCGGGAGTATCTACAATGAGCAGTTCTTC. It specifies CASSFPSGSIYNEQFF.